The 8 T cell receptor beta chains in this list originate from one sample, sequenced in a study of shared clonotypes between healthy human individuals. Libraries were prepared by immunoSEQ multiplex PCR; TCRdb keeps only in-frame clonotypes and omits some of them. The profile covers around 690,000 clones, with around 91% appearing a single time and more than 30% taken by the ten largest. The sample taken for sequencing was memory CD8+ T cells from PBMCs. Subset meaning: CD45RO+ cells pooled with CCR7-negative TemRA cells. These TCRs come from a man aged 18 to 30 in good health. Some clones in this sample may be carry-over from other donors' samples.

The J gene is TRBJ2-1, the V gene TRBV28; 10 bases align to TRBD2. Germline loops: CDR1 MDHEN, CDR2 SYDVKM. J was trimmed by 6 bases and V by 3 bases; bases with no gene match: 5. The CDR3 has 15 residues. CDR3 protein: CASSFAASGSNEQFF. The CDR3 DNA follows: TGTGCCAGCAGTTTTGCGGCTAGCGGGAGCAATGAGCAGTTCTTC.

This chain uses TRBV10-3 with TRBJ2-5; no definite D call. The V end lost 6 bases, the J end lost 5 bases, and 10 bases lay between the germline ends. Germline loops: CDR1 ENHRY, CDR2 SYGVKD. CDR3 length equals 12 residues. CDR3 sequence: CAIRSPRETQYF. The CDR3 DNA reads TGTGCCATCAGATCCCCCCGGGAGACCCAGTACTTC.

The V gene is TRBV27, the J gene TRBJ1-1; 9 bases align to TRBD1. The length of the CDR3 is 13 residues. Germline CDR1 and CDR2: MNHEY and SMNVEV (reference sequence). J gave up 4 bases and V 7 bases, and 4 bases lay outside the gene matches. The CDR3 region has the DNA TGTGCCAGCACCATGACAGGGGGCACTGAAGCTTTCTTT. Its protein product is CASTMTGGTEAFF.

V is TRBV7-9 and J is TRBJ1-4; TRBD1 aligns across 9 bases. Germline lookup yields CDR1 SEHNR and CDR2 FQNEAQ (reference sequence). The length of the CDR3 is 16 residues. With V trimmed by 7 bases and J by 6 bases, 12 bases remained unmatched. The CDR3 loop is CASTHIPGQGYEKLFF. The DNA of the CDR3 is TGTGCCAGCACCCACATACCGGGACAGGGATATGAAAAACTGTTTTTT.

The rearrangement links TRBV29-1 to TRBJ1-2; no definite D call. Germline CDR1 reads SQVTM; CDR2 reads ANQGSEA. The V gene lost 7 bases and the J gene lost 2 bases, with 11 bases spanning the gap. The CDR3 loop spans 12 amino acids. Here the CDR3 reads CSARMTNYGYTF. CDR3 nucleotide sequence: TGCAGCGCCAGGATGACAAACTATGGCTACACCTTC. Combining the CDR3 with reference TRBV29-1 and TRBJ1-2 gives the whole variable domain SAVISQKPSRDICQRGTSLTIQCQVDSQVTMMFWYRQQPGQSLTLIATANQGSEATYESGFVIDKFPISRPNLTFSTLTVSNMSPEDSSIYLCSARMTNYGYTFGSGTRLTVV.

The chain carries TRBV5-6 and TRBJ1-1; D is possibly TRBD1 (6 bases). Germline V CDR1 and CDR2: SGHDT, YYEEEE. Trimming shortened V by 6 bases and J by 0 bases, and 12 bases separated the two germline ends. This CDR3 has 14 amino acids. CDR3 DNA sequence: TGTGCCAGCACAGAGGGGGTAATGAACACTGAAGCTTTCTTT. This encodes CASTEGVMNTEAFF.

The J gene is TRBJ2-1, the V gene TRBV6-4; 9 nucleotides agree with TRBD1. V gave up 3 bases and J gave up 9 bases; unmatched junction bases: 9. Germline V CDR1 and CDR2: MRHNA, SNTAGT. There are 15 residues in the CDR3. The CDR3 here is CASSEYGQGNTEQFF. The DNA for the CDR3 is TGTGCCAGCAGTGAATACGGACAGGGGAACACTGAGCAGTTCTTC.

CDR3 sequence reads: CASSETGALFDYGYTF. CDR3 nucleotide sequence: TGTGCCAGCAGCGAAACAGGGGCTCTCTTCGACTATGGCTACACCTTC. The rearrangement joins TRBV7-9 to TRBJ1-2; 7 nucleotides agree with TRBD1. The length of the CDR3 is 16 residues. The trim removed 5 bases at V and 3 bases at J, leaving 12 bases unmatched. Germline V CDR1 and CDR2: SEHNR, FQNEAQ (reference sequence).